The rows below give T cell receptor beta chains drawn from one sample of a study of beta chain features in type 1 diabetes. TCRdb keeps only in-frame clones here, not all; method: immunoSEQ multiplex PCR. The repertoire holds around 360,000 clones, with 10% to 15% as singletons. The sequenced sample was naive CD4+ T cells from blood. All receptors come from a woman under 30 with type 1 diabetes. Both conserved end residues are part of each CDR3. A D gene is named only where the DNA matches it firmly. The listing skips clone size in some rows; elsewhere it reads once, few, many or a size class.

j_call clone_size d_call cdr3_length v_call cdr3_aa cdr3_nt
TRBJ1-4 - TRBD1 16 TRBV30 CAWSGTGGLTNEKLFF TGTGCCTGGAGTGGGACAGGAGGCCTCACTAATGAAAAACTGTTTTTT
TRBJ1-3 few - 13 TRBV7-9 CANSAAGGNTIYF TGTGCCAACTCAGCGGCAGGCGGAAACACCATATATTTT
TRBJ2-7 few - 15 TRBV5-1 CASSSDSVRSYEQYF TGCGCCAGCAGCTCAGACAGCGTACGCTCCTACGAGCAGTACTTC
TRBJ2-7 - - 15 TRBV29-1 CSVEHRAGQSYEQYF TGCAGCGTTGAGCACCGGGCAGGACAGTCCTACGAGCAGTACTTC
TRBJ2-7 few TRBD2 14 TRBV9 CASSAGERGYEQYF TGTGCCAGCAGTGCGGGGGAGCGGGGGTACGAGCAGTACTTC
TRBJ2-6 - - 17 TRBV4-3 CASSRPGLSSGANVLTF TGCGCCAGCAGCCGCCCGGGACTGTCCTCTGGGGCCAACGTCCTGACTTTC
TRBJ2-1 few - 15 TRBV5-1 CASSTRQGYYNEQFF TGCGCCAGCAGCACCCGACAAGGATACTACAATGAGCAGTTCTTC
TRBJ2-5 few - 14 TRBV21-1 CASSKRTREETQYF TGTGCCAGCAGCAAAAGGACGCGGGAAGAGACCCAGTACTTC
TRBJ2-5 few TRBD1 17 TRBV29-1 CSVAADRGETLRGTQYF TGCAGCGTTGCAGCGGACAGGGGAGAGACTCTTCGCGGGACCCAGTACTTC
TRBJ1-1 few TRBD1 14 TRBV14 CASSFRQGFTEAFF TGTGCCAGCAGCTTTCGACAGGGGTTCACTGAAGCTTTCTTT
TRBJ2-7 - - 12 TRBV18 CASSPMSYEQYF TGTGCCAGCTCACCAATGAGTTACGAGCAGTACTTC
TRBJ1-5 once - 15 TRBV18 CASSRGSGLGQPQHF TGTGCCAGCTCTAGGGGATCGGGCCTAGGGCAGCCCCAGCATTTT
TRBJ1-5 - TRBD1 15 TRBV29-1 CSVQNSGGAGQPQHF TGCAGCGTCCAAAACTCAGGGGGCGCGGGTCAGCCCCAGCATTTT
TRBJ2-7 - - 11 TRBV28 CALGVGGEQYF TGTGCCCTAGGCGTGGGGGGCGAGCAGTACTTC
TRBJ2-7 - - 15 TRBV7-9 CASSWGAGGSYEQYF TGTGCCAGCAGCTGGGGTGCGGGCGGATCCTACGAGCAGTACTTC
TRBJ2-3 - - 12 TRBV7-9 CASSDYTDTQYF TGTGCCAGCAGCGACTATACAGATACGCAGTATTTT
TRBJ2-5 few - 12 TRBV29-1 CSVASSGETQYF TGCAGCGTTGCGTCTTCGGGAGAGACCCAGTACTTC
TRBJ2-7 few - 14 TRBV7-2 CASVPGKLPYEQYF TGTGCCAGCGTTCCAGGCAAGTTACCATACGAGCAGTACTTC
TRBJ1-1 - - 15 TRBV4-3 CASSQGQFMNTEAFF TGCGCCAGCAGCCAAGGACAGTTCATGAACACTGAAGCTTTCTTT
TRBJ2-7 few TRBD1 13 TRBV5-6 CASSVDRDHEQYF TGTGCCAGCAGCGTCGACAGGGACCACGAGCAGTACTTC
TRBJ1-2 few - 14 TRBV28 CASSPPDTYYGYTF TGTGCCAGCAGCCCGCCGGACACCTACTATGGCTACACCTTC
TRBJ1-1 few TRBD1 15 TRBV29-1 CSAVSTAGQGIGAFF TGCAGCGCCGTGAGTACTGCGGGACAGGGCATTGGGGCTTTCTTT
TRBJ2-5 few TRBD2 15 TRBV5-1 CASSFLAGVQETQYF TGCGCCAGCAGCTTCCTAGCGGGAGTTCAAGAGACCCAGTACTTC
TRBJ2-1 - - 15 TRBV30 CASALGYGVSNEQFF TGTGCCAGCGCCCTCGGCTACGGAGTGAGTAACGAGCAGTTCTTC
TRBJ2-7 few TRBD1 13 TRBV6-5 CASSRQGADEQYF TGTGCCAGCAGTCGACAGGGGGCGGACGAGCAGTACTTC
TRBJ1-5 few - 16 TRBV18 CASSPPRGSGNQPQHF TGTGCCAGCTCACCACCGCGGGGAAGCGGCAATCAGCCCCAGCATTTT
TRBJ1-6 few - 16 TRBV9 CASRTGESSYNSPLHF TGTGCCAGCAGGACCGGAGAGAGCTCCTATAATTCACCCCTCCACTTT
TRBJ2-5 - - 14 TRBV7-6 CASSPTGVGETQYF TGTGCCAGCAGCCCGACGGGAGTCGGGGAGACCCAGTACTTC
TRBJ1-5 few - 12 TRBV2 CASRSTAGPQHF TGTGCCAGCAGATCTACCGCGGGGCCCCAGCATTTT
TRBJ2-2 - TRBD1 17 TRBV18 CASSPLRTGANTGELFF TGTGCCAGCTCACCACTGAGGACAGGTGCGAACACCGGGGAGCTGTTTTTT
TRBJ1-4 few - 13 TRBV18 CASSPGYGGKLFF TGTGCCAGCTCACCAGGTTACGGCGGAAAACTGTTTTTT
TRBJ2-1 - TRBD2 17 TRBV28 CASSPTGTMSSYNEQFF TGTGCCAGCAGCCCAACCGGGACTATGAGCTCCTACAATGAGCAGTTCTTC
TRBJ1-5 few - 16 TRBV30 CAWSAPGRGGDQPQHF TGTGCCTGGAGTGCGCCCGGCCGGGGGGGAGATCAGCCCCAGCATTTT
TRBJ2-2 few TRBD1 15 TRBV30 CAWKGSGQGAGELFF TGTGCCTGGAAGGGATCGGGACAGGGTGCCGGGGAGCTGTTTTTT
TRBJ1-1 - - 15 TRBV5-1 CASSGMGVTNTEAFF TGCGCCAGCAGCGGAATGGGAGTTACGAACACTGAAGCTTTCTTT
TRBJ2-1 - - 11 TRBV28 CASSPSYEQFF TGTGCCAGCAGTCCGTCGTATGAGCAGTTCTTC
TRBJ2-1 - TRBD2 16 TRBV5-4 CASSLWTSGGYNEQFF TGTGCCAGCAGCCTGTGGACTAGCGGGGGCTACAATGAGCAGTTCTTC
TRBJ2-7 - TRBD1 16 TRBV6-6 CASTTGDRGSPYEQYF TGTGCCAGCACTACAGGGGACAGGGGATCCCCCTACGAGCAGTACTTC
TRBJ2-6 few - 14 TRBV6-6 CASSPSSGANVLTF TGTGCCAGCAGTCCTAGCTCTGGGGCCAACGTCCTGACTTTC
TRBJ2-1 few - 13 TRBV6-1 CASRRMDYNEQFF TGTGCCAGCAGGAGGATGGACTACAATGAGCAGTTCTTC
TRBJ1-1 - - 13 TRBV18 CASLGQLNTEAFF TGTGCCAGCTTGGGACAACTGAACACTGAAGCTTTCTTT
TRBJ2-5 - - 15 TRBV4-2 CASSQGPGNQETQYF TGTGCCAGCAGCCAAGGGCCCGGGAACCAAGAGACCCAGTACTTC
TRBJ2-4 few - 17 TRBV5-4 CASSLVQNRRAKNIQYF TGTGCCAGCAGCTTGGTCCAGAATCGGCGGGCCAAAAACATTCAGTACTTC